The next 28 T cell receptor beta chains were all read from a single sample in a study of blood T cell repertoires in COVID-19. The assay was immunoSEQ multiplex PCR, and TCRdb's table has in-frame clones only and misses some. The sample lists fewer than 120,000 clones, roughly 82% occurring once. Material for sequencing was peripheral blood. These receptors came from a woman aged 55-69 years with acute or convalescent COVID-19.

The table lists this clone with a few counts. This chain links TRBV27 with TRBJ2-2; 11 positions agree with TRBD2. This CDR3 is 14 amino acids long. The V gene's germline CDR1 is MNHEY and CDR2 SMNVEV (reference sequence). V gave up 10 bases and J gave up 4 bases; unmatched junction bases: 5. The CDR3 reads CATTGTSGTGELFF. CDR3 nucleotide sequence: TGTGCCACCACCGGGACTAGCGGCACCGGGGAGCTGTTTTTT.

The chain is built from TRBV14 and TRBJ2-3; 12 bases map to TRBD1. CDR3 length equals 12 residues. The germline CDR1 and CDR2 sequences are SGHDN and FVKESK. The CDR3 loop reads CTGTGGDDTQYF. As DNA, the CDR3 is TGTACTGGGACAGGGGGCGACGATACGCAGTATTTT.

V is TRBV7-9 and J is TRBJ1-2; 7 bases line up with TRBD1. CDR1 is SEHNR and CDR2 is FQNEAQ in the germline V gene (reference sequence). The CDR3 consists of 13 residues. With 6 bases clipped from V and 3 bases from J, the junction kept 4 bases outside the gene matches. CDR3 residues: CASSRDSYYGYTF. In DNA form, the CDR3 reads TGTGCCAGCAGTCGGGACAGCTACTATGGCTACACCTTC.

This clone appeared once. This chain links TRBV6-5 with TRBJ1-2; D gene unclear. CDR1 and CDR2 (germline): MNHEY, SVGAGI. The CDR3 has 14 residues. Trimming removed 0 bases from V and 4 bases from J, with 9 bases in between. CDR3 bases: TGTGCCAGCAGTTACTCCGTCCCCCTCTATGGCTACACCTTC. It specifies CASSYSVPLYGYTF.

The sample holds a few counts of this clone. CDR3 amino acids: CASGLGTGDSQPQHF. The CDR3, as DNA: TGTGCTAGTGGTTTGGGGACAGGGGATAGTCAGCCCCAGCATTTT. The rearrangement joins TRBV12-5 to TRBJ1-5; 9 bases are shared with TRBD1. From germline, CDR1 is LGHNT and CDR2 FRNRAP. With V trimmed by 1 base and J by 6 bases, 4 bases remained unmatched. The CDR3 spans 15 residues.

The chain combines TRBV10-3 with TRBJ2-3; 7 bases fit TRBD2. CDR1 and CDR2 from the germline V gene are ENHRY and SYGVKD. CDR3 length: 15 residues. With V trimmed by 10 bases and J by 4 bases, 14 bases remained unmatched. This chain's CDR3 is CATSRSSGEADTQYF. Here the CDR3 DNA reads TGTGCCACGTCGCGTAGCAGCGGGGAGGCAGATACGCAGTATTTT.

Many counts were recorded for this clone. The V call is TRBV7-9, the J call TRBJ2-1; D is unclear. This CDR3 contains 11 residues. The germline V gene has CDR1 SEHNR and CDR2 FQNEAQ (reference sequence). V shed 5 bases and J shed 15 bases, with 14 bases lying between them. The CDR3 nucleotides are TGTGCCAGCAGCCGCTCCCTAGATTTGTTCTTC. It specifies CASSRSLDLFF.

The chain employs TRBV5-5 and TRBJ1-2, with D uncertain. CDR3 length equals 15 residues. The germline V gene encodes CDR1 SGHKS and CDR2 YYEKEE (reference sequence). Trimming removed 4 bases at V and 6 bases at J, with 19 bases between. The CDR3 protein is CASSREGAAFHGYTF. CDR3 in DNA: TGTGCCAGCAGCCGTGAGGGAGCCGCCTTCCATGGCTACACCTTC.

J is TRBJ2-5 and V is TRBV7-6; D is possibly TRBD1 (5 bases). Trimming shortened V by 0 bases and J by 4 bases, and 9 bases separated the two germline ends. Per the germline V gene, CDR1 is SGHVS and CDR2 is FNYEAQ. The length of the CDR3 is 14 residues. This CDR3 reads CASSLAGGAETQYF. In nucleotides, the CDR3 is TGTGCCAGCAGCTTAGCAGGTGGGGCAGAGACCCAGTACTTC.

CDR3 in DNA: TGTGCCTGGAGTGGGGACAGGGGGTTGAGAAACACCATATATTTT. Residues: CAWSGDRGLRNTIYF. This chain uses TRBV30 with TRBJ1-3, with TRBD1 matching over 11 bases. Germline trimming cut 1 base from V and 5 bases from J; bases unmatched to any gene: 4. Germline lookup yields CDR1 GTSNPN and CDR2 SVGIG (reference sequence). This CDR3 has 15 amino acids. The full variable domain, rest sourced from reference TRBV30 and TRBJ1-3, is SQTIHQWPATLVQPVGSPLSLECTVEGTSNPNLYWYRQAAGRGLQLLFYSVGIGQISSEVPQNLSASRPQDRQFILSSKKLLLSDSGFYLCAWSGDRGLRNTIYFGEGSWLTVV.

The gene calls are TRBV7-2 and TRBJ2-6; 9 positions agree with TRBD2. Losses at the gene ends were 8 bases for V and 2 bases for J; bases not matched to a gene: 7. CDR3 length: 16 residues. From germline, CDR1 is SGHTA and CDR2 FQGNSA. The CDR3 region is CASRGGGPTGANVLTF. The CDR3 nucleotides read TGTGCCAGCCGCGGGGGGGGGCCAACTGGGGCCAACGTCCTGACTTTC.

This rearrangement joins TRBV12-5 to TRBJ1-1; D is ambiguous. The CDR3 totals 17 residues. Germline CDR1 and CDR2: LGHNT and FRNRAP. V was pared by 1 base and J by 3 bases, with 18 bases between. CDR3 in DNA: TGTGCTAGTGGTTTGGACGGCGGAGGTTACGCGGACACTGAAGCTTTCTTT. Amino acids: CASGLDGGGYADTEAFF. The full variable domain, rest sourced from reference TRBV12-5 and TRBJ1-1, is DARVTQTPRHKVTEMGQEVTMRCQPILGHNTVFWYRQTMMQGLELLAYFRNRAPLDDSGMPKDRFSAEMPDATLATLKIQPSEPRDSAVYFCASGLDGGGYADTEAFFGQGTRLTVV.

The CDR3 here is CATSDSGQNTEAFF. CDR3 DNA: TGTGCCACCAGTGATTCGGGACAGAACACTGAAGCTTTCTTT. This sequence joins TRBV24-1 and TRBJ1-1; D perhaps matches TRBD1 (6 bases). The CDR3 consists of 14 residues. The germline CDR1 and CDR2 sequences are KGHDR and SFDVKD. Between the trimmed V and J ends, which lost 2 bases and 1 base, there was a span of 7 bases.

The chain employs TRBV24-1 and TRBJ2-3; 7 bases agree with TRBD2. The V gene's germline CDR1 is KGHDR and CDR2 SFDVKD. With 9 bases clipped from V and 0 bases from J, the junction kept 11 bases outside the gene matches. This CDR3 contains 16 residues. CDR3 in amino acids: CATRGRAGTSTDTQYF. The CDR3 DNA reads TGTGCCACCCGGGGGAGGGCGGGGACTAGCACAGATACGCAGTATTTT.

The rearrangement links TRBV19 to TRBJ1-1; D not certain. Germline assignment: CDR1 LNHDA and CDR2 SQIVND (reference sequence). CDR3 length equals 14 residues. With 9 bases removed from V and 4 bases from J, the gap between germline ends came to 18 bases. The CDR3 region is CASGEFTSFTEAFF. The CDR3 nucleotides read TGTGCCAGCGGGGAGTTCACCTCCTTCACTGAAGCTTTCTTT.

The chain couples TRBV6-2 or TRBV6-3 to TRBJ2-1, with TRBD2 identical over 13 bases. The V gene end was trimmed by 4 bases and the J gene end by 6 bases; junction bases not matched to a gene: 3. The CDR3 covers 15 residues. Germline CDR1 reads MNHEY; CDR2 reads SVGEGT. This CDR3 is CASSSTSGGGNEQFF. CDR3 nucleotide sequence: TGTGCCAGCAGTTCCACTAGCGGGGGGGGCAATGAGCAGTTCTTC.

The chain has TRBV6-5 and TRBJ2-7; 8 nucleotides align to TRBD1. This CDR3 region has 14 residues. The germline V gene encodes CDR1 MNHEY and CDR2 SVGAGI. After removal of 4 bases from V and 4 bases from J, the junction contained 6 bases not matched to a gene. CDR3 sequence (DNA): TGTGCCAGCAGTTCCGGACAGGGTGGGTACGAGCAGTACTTC. Amino acid sequence: CASSSGQGGYEQYF.

This chain links TRBV5-1 with TRBJ1-4; the D gene is possibly TRBD1 (5 bases). CDR1 and CDR2 (germline): SGHRS, YFSETQ. The V and J ends lost 0 bases and 8 bases respectively, with 11 bases between them. This CDR3 region has 14 residues. The CDR3 bases are TGCGCCAGCAGCTTGGGCAGGGCGGGGGAAAAACTGTTTTTT. As protein: CASSLGRAGEKLFF.

This chain uses TRBV28 with TRBJ1-2; D is undetermined. V was pared by 1 base and J by 8 bases, with 17 bases between. The CDR3 length is 15 residues. Germline V CDR1 and CDR2: MDHEN, SYDVKM. CDR3 coding DNA: TGTGCCAGCAGTTTATACGGCGGAGTCGGTGGAGGCTACACCTTC. The encoded protein is CASSLYGGVGGGYTF.

The V and J genes are TRBV28 and TRBJ2-3; TRBD2 aligns across 10 bases. There are 15 residues in the CDR3. CDR1 and CDR2 from the germline V gene are MDHEN and SYDVKM. V dropped 5 bases and J dropped 3; count of bases not matched to a gene: 5. The CDR3 is CASSVQRGGTDTQYF. CDR3 nucleotide sequence: TGTGCCAGCAGTGTCCAGCGGGGGGGGACAGATACGCAGTATTTT.

This chain links TRBV5-4 with TRBJ2-2; no reliable D call. Germline-derived CDR1 and CDR2 are SGHNT and YYREEE (reference sequence). V lost 0 bases, J lost 6 bases, and 9 bases lay in between. The CDR3 sequence is 14 residues long. The CDR3 region is CASSLDSQSGELFF. The CDR3 DNA sequence: TGTGCCAGCAGCTTGGACAGCCAGTCCGGGGAGCTGTTTTTT.

This clone has more than one count but fewer than ten. The chain combines TRBV5-4 with TRBJ1-1; 8 nucleotides match TRBD1. CDR3 length: 14 residues. Germline-derived CDR1 and CDR2 are SGHNT and YYREEE (reference sequence). The ends lost 9 bases at V and 8 bases at J; junction bases unmatched: 15. CDR3 coding DNA: TGTGCCACGCAGGGGGCGGTGGATAATGTGGAAGCTTTCTTT. Amino acids: CATQGAVDNVEAFF.

In its sample, this clone was seen a few times. The same CDR3 also results from other DNA sequences found in this sample. J is TRBJ1-2 and V is TRBV6-5; 7 nucleotides agree with TRBD1. CDR1 and CDR2 (germline): MNHEY, SVGAGI. V shed 6 bases, J shed 5 bases, and the junction held 6 bases outside the gene matches. The CDR3 totals 13 residues. CDR3: CASRPTGRYGYTF. The CDR3 region has the DNA TGTGCCAGCAGGCCGACAGGGCGATATGGCTACACCTTC.

This chain links TRBV7-3 with TRBJ2-3, with 11 bases aligning to TRBD2. Germline trimming cut 3 bases from V and 4 bases from J; bases unmatched to any gene: 3. CDR1 and CDR2 from the germline V gene are SGHTA and FQGTGA. The CDR3 has 15 residues. CDR3 in DNA: TGTGCCAGCAGCTTTTTTAGCGGGGGGGCAGATACGCAGTATTTT. Protein product: CASSFFSGGADTQYF.

The chain has TRBV5-5 and TRBJ1-1; D not certain. This CDR3 is 13 amino acids long. Looked up from germline, CDR1 is SGHKS and CDR2 is YYEKEE (reference sequence). Trimming pared 0 bases from V and 5 bases from J, leaving 8 bases between. The CDR3 DNA sequence: TGTGCCAGCAGCTTGGGACATGAGACTGAAGCTTTCTTT. Translated: CASSLGHETEAFF.

The chain has TRBV7-9 and TRBJ1-2; no clear D gene. Germline V gene data show CDR1 as SEHNR and CDR2 as FQNEAQ (reference sequence). The length of the CDR3 is 14 residues. Trimming took 6 bases from V and 4 from J, leaving 15 bases between them. The CDR3 protein is CASSRSGGAYGYTF. The CDR3 coding sequence is TGTGCCAGCAGTCGCTCCGGCGGAGCCTATGGCTACACCTTC.

The chain combines TRBV2 with TRBJ1-3; D call uncertain. Per the germline V gene, CDR1 is SNHLY and CDR2 is FYNNEI. Trimming cost V 4 bases and J 0 bases, with 7 bases left between them. This CDR3 spans 14 amino acids. In nucleotides, the CDR3 is TGTGCCAGCAGTGGGGCCATCTCTGGAAACACCATATATTTT. This translates into CASSGAISGNTIYF. The full variable domain, its missing parts supplied by reference TRBV2 and TRBJ1-3, is EPEVTQTPSHQVTQMGQEVILRCVPISNHLYFYWYRQILGQKVEFLVSFYNNEISEKSEIFDDQFSVERPDGSNFTLKIRSTKLEDSAMYFCASSGAISGNTIYFGEGSWLTVV.

This sequence joins TRBV28 and TRBJ1-1; TRBD1 is a possible D gene (5 bases). This CDR3 comprises 14 residues. Trimming removed 2 bases at V and 10 bases at J, with 17 bases between. Germline assignment: CDR1 MDHEN and CDR2 SYDVKM. This CDR3 is CASSLPPRRGLAFF. CDR3 DNA: TGTGCCAGCAGTTTACCCCCGAGGAGGGGTTTAGCTTTCTTT.